The 13 T cell receptor beta chains below all came from one sample that was sequenced in a study of T cell repertoires in cytomegalovirus infection. TCRdb redid the calling of the reads with MiXCR, one entry per CDR3 protein. The sample includes about 400,000 distinct CDR3 sequences, around 18% of them seen just once. Sequenced material: PBMCs. Every receptor here comes from a human donor in good health (CMV status not recorded). Some clones in this sample may be carry-over from other donors' samples.

The chain employs TRBV23-1 and TRBJ1-1; D unresolved. TRBV23-1 is an ORF, with its function uncertain. V was clipped by 4 bases and J by 4 bases, with 7 bases between them. CDR3 length: 12 residues. The CDR3 region has the DNA TGCGCCAGCAGTCTTCACAGCACTGAAGCTTTCTTT. It codes for CASSLHSTEAFF.

The chain joins TRBV2 to TRBJ2-4, with a possible D match to TRBD1 (5 bases). Trimming pared 3 bases from V and 7 bases from J, leaving 10 bases between. Germline CDR1 reads SNHLY; CDR2 reads FYNNEI. The CDR3 is 13 residues long. CDR3 nucleotides: TGTGCCAGCAGTGATCAGGGAAGCAACATTCAGTACTTC. Translated: CASSDQGSNIQYF.

This clonotype was seen more than once but under ten times. V gene TRBV11-1 combines with J gene TRBJ1-6, with D unclear. The CDR3 consists of 14 residues. The germline CDR1 and CDR2 sequences are SGHAT and FQDESV (reference sequence). Trimming cost V 2 bases and J 7 bases, with 9 bases left between them. CDR3 bases: TGTGCCAGCAGCTTAAACCCTACAAATTCACCCCTCCACTTT. Residues: CASSLNPTNSPLHF.

V gene TRBV6-1 combines with J gene TRBJ1-5; no reliable D call. The V end lost 8 bases, the J end lost 0 bases, and 11 bases lay between the germline ends. From germline, CDR1 is MNHNS and CDR2 SASEGT. The CDR3 has 14 residues. The CDR3 nucleotides are TGTGCCAGCGGCAACTTTTATAGCAATCAGCCCCAGCATTTT. It translates to CASGNFYSNQPQHF.

In this sample, this clonotype turned up many times. V usage is TRBV6-2 or TRBV6-3 and J usage is TRBJ2-2; 9 bases are shared with TRBD2. Germline V gives CDR1 MNHEY, CDR2 SVGEGT. The CDR3 loop spans 15 amino acids. V was clipped by 6 bases and J by 4 bases; unmatched bases: 6. CDR3 sequence reads: CASRIPLAGTGELFF. DNA of the CDR3: TGTGCCAGCAGAATACCACTAGCGGGCACCGGGGAGCTGTTTTTT.

The V and J genes are TRBV5-3 and TRBJ2-7; unclear D gene. TRBV5-3 belongs to the ORF category, with a function that is uncertain. Trimming cost V 4 bases and J 5 bases, with 16 bases left between them. This CDR3 comprises 14 residues. The CDR3 reads CARSPRLYRDEQYF. The CDR3, as DNA: TGTGCCAGAAGCCCTCGACTGTACCGGGACGAGCAGTACTTC.

Ten or more counts support this clonotype. This sequence joins TRBV5-5 and TRBJ2-3, with 9 nucleotides matching TRBD2. V lost 4 bases and J lost 9; bases outside the gene matches: 15. CDR3 length equals 16 residues. The germline gives CDR1 SGHKS, CDR2 YYEKEE (reference sequence). Written as DNA, the CDR3 is TGTGCCAGCAGCCCCCGTGTGGCTAGCGGGGCGTGGACGCAGTATTTT. The encoded protein is CASSPRVASGAWTQYF.

The CDR3 region is CASSPGSLVETQYF. In DNA form, the CDR3 reads TGTGCCAGCAGCCCCGGGAGCCTTGTTGAGACCCAGTACTTC. This chain links TRBV12-3 or TRBV12-4 with TRBJ2-5; D is possibly TRBD2 (6 bases). V lost 6 bases and J lost 5, with 16 bases in between. The CDR3 is 14 amino acids.

This clonotype was seen at least ten times. The junction shows a germline mismatch at one end, possibly a read error. The V gene is TRBV12-3 or TRBV12-4, the J gene TRBJ2-5; 10 nucleotides align to TRBD2. The CDR3 consists of 13 residues. The CDR3 DNA follows: TGTGCCAGCAGTCTAGCGGGAGTGGAGACCCAGTACTTC. Translated, it gives CASSLAGVETQYF.

The chain combines TRBV7-2 with TRBJ1-5; D unclear. This CDR3 is built from 13 residues. V gave up 1 base and J gave up 5 bases, with 6 bases separating them. Germline lookup yields CDR1 SGHTA and CDR2 FQGNSA. The chain's CDR3 is CASSLGPDQPQHF. The CDR3 coding sequence is TGTGCCAGCAGCTTAGGCCCCGATCAGCCCCAGCATTTT.

There are a few counts of this clonotype. The CDR3 is CSAPPEGGNEQFF. The CDR3, as DNA: TGCAGTGCCCCCCCTGAGGGGGGCAATGAGCAGTTCTTC. The chain employs TRBV20-1 and TRBJ2-1; D assignment may be TRBD1 or TRBD2 (6 bases each). The germline CDR1 and CDR2 sequences are DFQATT and SNEGSKA (reference sequence). Trimming cost V 6 bases and J 6 bases, with 15 bases left between them. The CDR3 length is 13 residues.

The chain links TRBV5-8 to TRBJ2-3; 7 bases agree with TRBD1. The V and J ends lost 4 bases and 2 bases, in that order; junction bases with no gene match: 4. The CDR3 spans 14 residues. CDR1 is SGHTS, CDR2 YDEGEE, per germline. CDR3: CASSRGTATDTQYF. CDR3 coding DNA: TGTGCCAGCAGCCGAGGGACAGCCACAGATACGCAGTATTTT. Full variable domain (missing parts from reference TRBV5-8 and TRBJ2-3): EAGVTQSPTHLIKTRGQQATLRCSPISGHTSVYWYQQALGLGLQFLLWYDEGEERNRGNFPPRFSGRQFPNYSSELNVNALELEDSALYLCASSRGTATDTQYFGPGTRLTVL.

This clonotype came up many times. The chain carries TRBV7-9 and TRBJ2-3; no clear D gene. The CDR3 runs to 14 residues. Per the germline V gene, CDR1 is SEHNR and CDR2 is FQNEAQ (reference sequence). V dropped 1 base and J dropped 2 bases, with 7 bases sitting between them. The CDR3 protein is CASSLGDTTDTQYF. The CDR3 nucleotides are TGTGCCAGCAGCTTAGGGGATACCACAGATACGCAGTATTTT.